This is a list of T cell receptor beta chains from one sample in a study of shared clonotypes between healthy human individuals. Clones were sequenced by immunoSEQ multiplex PCR, and TCRdb holds only the in-frame ones, with some missing. The sample gives about 870,000 clones, about 91% of which show up once; more than 20% is in the top ten. Sequenced input: naive CD8+ T cells sorted from blood. The receptors come from a man aged 25 to 40 in good health. Each CDR3 is given with its conserved first and last residue. Fields, in order: J gene, V gene, D gene, CDR3 protein. The D gene is left open where the match is weak.

TRBJ2-7,TRBV5-6,-,CASSLLLVPEQYF
TRBJ2-7,TRBV4-3,TRBD2,CASSPRTSGRSRYF
TRBJ1-4,TRBV2,-,CASSEAGLSNEKLFF
TRBJ2-5,TRBV7-2,-,CASSLAGIEETQYF
TRBJ1-5,TRBV27,-,CASSLSGGDLNQPQHF
TRBJ1-2,TRBV9,-,CASSVLGDSYGYTF
TRBJ1-4,TRBV15,-,CATSRVWGSTNEKLFF
TRBJ2-2,TRBV7-9,-,CASSLFRRNTGELFF
TRBJ1-5,TRBV6-1,-,CASRFGGYSNQPQHF
TRBJ2-1,TRBV5-8,-,CASSLALAVPSYNEQFF
TRBJ1-1,TRBV14,TRBD1,CASSQVSPGTGYTEAFF
TRBJ1-1,TRBV27,-,CASRPDSRPNTEAFF
TRBJ1-5,TRBV28,-,CASSHRGNQPQHF
TRBJ1-4,TRBV5-1,-,CASSLQQGGTNEKLFF
TRBJ2-7,TRBV27,TRBD2,CASSPAGGGLHEQYF